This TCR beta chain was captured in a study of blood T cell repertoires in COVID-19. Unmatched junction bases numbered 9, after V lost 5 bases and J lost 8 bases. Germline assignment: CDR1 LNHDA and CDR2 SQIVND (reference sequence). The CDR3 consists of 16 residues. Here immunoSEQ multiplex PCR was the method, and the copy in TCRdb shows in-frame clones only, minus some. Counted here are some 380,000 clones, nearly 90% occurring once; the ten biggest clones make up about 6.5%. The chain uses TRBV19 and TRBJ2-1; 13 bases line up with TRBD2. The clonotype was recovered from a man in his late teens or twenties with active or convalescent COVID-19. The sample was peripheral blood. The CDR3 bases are TGTGCCAGTAGTGGCGGACTAGCGGGAGTAGGCGATGAGCAGTTCTTC. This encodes CASSGGLAGVGDEQFF. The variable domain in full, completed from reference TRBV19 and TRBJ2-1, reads DGGITQSPKYLFRKEGQNVTLSCEQNLNHDAMYWYRQDPGQGLRLIYYSQIVNDFQKGDIAEGYSVSREKKESFPLTVTSAQKNPTAFYLCASSGGLAGVGDEQFFGPGTRLTVL.